Listed below are T cell receptor beta chains from one sample, sequenced in a study of cytomegalovirus exposure and HLA in healthy donors. TCRdb's copy holds only in-frame clones and misses some; the assay was immunoSEQ multiplex PCR. The sample includes 200,000 to 250,000 clones, under 95% of them seen just once. The source material was PBMCs. These TCRs come from a woman under 30 in good health and CMV-seronegative. CDR3s include the opening cysteine and the closing phenylalanine or tryptophan. Fields, in order: V gene, D gene, clone size, J gene, CDR3 DNA, CDR3 protein. The D gene is left open where the match is weak. A row's size may be missing; if present it is once, few, many or a size class.

V gene: TRBV30; D gene: TRBD1; clone size: .; J gene: TRBJ1-1; CDR3 DNA: TGTGCCTGGAGTGTACCCATCAGGGGGACTGAAGCTTTCTTT; CDR3 protein: CAWSVPIRGTEAFF
V gene: TRBV5-1; D gene: TRBD1; clone size: .; J gene: TRBJ1-4; CDR3 DNA: TGCGCCAGCAGGGGACAGCGGAATGAAAAACTGTTTTTT; CDR3 protein: CASRGQRNEKLFF
V gene: TRBV6-1; D gene: TRBD2; clone size: .; J gene: TRBJ2-7; CDR3 DNA: TGTGCCAGCAGTGGGGGGGGAGGTTACGAGCAGTACTTC; CDR3 protein: CASSGGGGYEQYF
V gene: TRBV27; D gene: .; clone size: .; J gene: TRBJ1-2; CDR3 DNA: TGTGCCAGCAGGGCTAAGCGGGATGGCTACACCTTC; CDR3 protein: CASRAKRDGYTF
V gene: TRBV27; D gene: .; clone size: .; J gene: TRBJ2-7; CDR3 DNA: TGTGCCAGCAGTAATACAGGTTACTACGAGCAGTACTTC; CDR3 protein: CASSNTGYYEQYF
V gene: TRBV2; D gene: .; clone size: once; J gene: TRBJ2-3; CDR3 DNA: TGTGCCAGCAGTCAGGGGTCTATCTCAGATACGCAGTATTTT; CDR3 protein: CASSQGSISDTQYF
V gene: TRBV11-2; D gene: TRBD1; clone size: .; J gene: TRBJ2-1; CDR3 DNA: TGTGCCAGCAGCCTAAAGACAGGGACCCTTACGTACAATGAGCAGTTCTTC; CDR3 protein: CASSLKTGTLTYNEQFF
V gene: TRBV6-1; D gene: TRBD2; clone size: .; J gene: TRBJ2-7; CDR3 DNA: TGTGCCAGCCAGACTAGCGGGATAGGTTACGAGCAGTACTTC; CDR3 protein: CASQTSGIGYEQYF
V gene: TRBV2; D gene: TRBD2; clone size: .; J gene: TRBJ2-2; CDR3 DNA: TGTGCCAGCACTAGCGGGAGGGCGGCCGGGGAGCTGTTTTTT; CDR3 protein: CASTSGRAAGELFF
V gene: TRBV30; D gene: TRBD1; clone size: once; J gene: TRBJ2-7; CDR3 DNA: TGTGCCTGGAAGTTGGACAGGGGGTCCTACGAGCAGTACTTC; CDR3 protein: CAWKLDRGSYEQYF
V gene: TRBV6-4; D gene: .; clone size: .; J gene: TRBJ1-1; CDR3 DNA: TGTGCCAGCAGTACGGGTCCTATGAACACTGAAGCTTTCTTT; CDR3 protein: CASSTGPMNTEAFF
V gene: TRBV11-2; D gene: TRBD2; clone size: .; J gene: TRBJ2-7; CDR3 DNA: TGTGCCAGCAGCTCTTTAGCGGGAATGAGCTACGAGCAGTACTTC; CDR3 protein: CASSSLAGMSYEQYF
V gene: TRBV11-2; D gene: .; clone size: .; J gene: TRBJ1-3; CDR3 DNA: TGTGCCAGCAGCTTAGCGGTCGGGTACGGAAACACCATATATTTT; CDR3 protein: CASSLAVGYGNTIYF
V gene: TRBV2; D gene: TRBD2; clone size: .; J gene: TRBJ2-7; CDR3 DNA: TGTGCCAGCAGGGCGACTAGCGGGAGGCGCCGAGGGCAGTACTTC; CDR3 protein: CASRATSGRRRGQYF
V gene: TRBV5-6; D gene: .; clone size: .; J gene: TRBJ1-2; CDR3 DNA: TGTGCCAGCAGCTTGTCATCAGGGCATGGCTACACCTTC; CDR3 protein: CASSLSSGHGYTF
V gene: TRBV5-1; D gene: TRBD2; clone size: .; J gene: TRBJ2-2; CDR3 DNA: TGCGCCAGCAGCTACGAGGGCGGGAGCGGTACCGGGGAGCTGTTTTTT; CDR3 protein: CASSYEGGSGTGELFF
V gene: TRBV19; D gene: .; clone size: .; J gene: TRBJ1-5; CDR3 DNA: TGTGCCAGTAGTGTGAGGGAGGGGCGCAATCAGCCCCAGCATTTT; CDR3 protein: CASSVREGRNQPQHF
V gene: TRBV28; D gene: .; clone size: .; J gene: TRBJ1-2; CDR3 DNA: TGTGCCAGCACCCTGGGGGGGGCTGGGGGCTACACCTTC; CDR3 protein: CASTLGGAGGYTF
V gene: TRBV7-8; D gene: .; clone size: .; J gene: TRBJ2-7; CDR3 DNA: TGTGCCAGCAGCCCATGGGGGGGCGGTACCTCCTCGGACGAGCAGTACTTC; CDR3 protein: CASSPWGGGTSSDEQYF
V gene: TRBV19; D gene: TRBD1; clone size: .; J gene: TRBJ1-2; CDR3 DNA: TGTGCCAGCTCTCAGCTTATGGGACAGATTTACTATGGCTACACCTTC; CDR3 protein: CASSQLMGQIYYGYTF
V gene: TRBV12-5; D gene: TRBD2; clone size: .; J gene: TRBJ2-1; CDR3 DNA: TGTGCTAGTGGACTCGGGGTGGGTCTAGCGGGAAGAGGTGAGCAGTTCTTC; CDR3 protein: CASGLGVGLAGRGEQFF
V gene: TRBV9; D gene: TRBD1; clone size: .; J gene: TRBJ2-7; CDR3 DNA: TGTGCCAGCAGCAACGGACAGGGTCACGAGCAGTACTTC; CDR3 protein: CASSNGQGHEQYF
V gene: TRBV30; D gene: TRBD2; clone size: .; J gene: TRBJ2-7; CDR3 DNA: TGTGCCTGGAGTTTAGCGGGAGAGACCTACGAGCAGTACTTC; CDR3 protein: CAWSLAGETYEQYF
V gene: TRBV11-2; D gene: .; clone size: .; J gene: TRBJ2-7; CDR3 DNA: TGTGCCAGCAGCTTAGAGGGCCTACTCCTCTACGAGCAGTACTTC; CDR3 protein: CASSLEGLLLYEQYF
V gene: TRBV29-1; D gene: .; clone size: .; J gene: TRBJ2-3; CDR3 DNA: TGCAGCGTTGTAAGGGGAAGGGAATCAGATACGCAGTATTTT; CDR3 protein: CSVVRGRESDTQYF
V gene: TRBV6-4; D gene: .; clone size: .; J gene: TRBJ1-2; CDR3 DNA: TGTGCCAGCAGTGCTGTGTTTGGGGGCTCGGGCTATGGCTACACCTTC; CDR3 protein: CASSAVFGGSGYGYTF